These 19 T cell receptor beta chains were all obtained from the same sample, sequenced in a study of graft-versus-host responses after intestinal transplantation. No antigens are known for them. Data came from immunoSEQ multiplex PCR; TCRdb stores just in-frame clones and leaves some out. The sample records more than 85,000 clones, approximately 82% being singletons. The sample in question was unstimulated CD4+ T cells sorted from spleen or lymph node cells, obtained before intestinal transplant. These receptors were taken from a human donor who received an intestinal transplant.

The chain joins TRBV5-6 to TRBJ1-2, with D perhaps matching TRBD1 (6 bases). V lost 7 bases, J lost 1 base, and 14 bases lay in between. The V gene's germline CDR1 is SGHDT and CDR2 YYEEEE. This CDR3 spans 14 amino acids. CDR3 bases: TGTGCCAGCGCAGAGACAGGACTTAACTATGGCTACACCTTC. It codes for CASAETGLNYGYTF. Looking up the rest from reference TRBV5-6 and TRBJ1-2 gives the full variable domain: DAGVTQSPTHLIKTRGQQVTLRCSPKSGHDTVSWYQQALGQGPQFIFQYYEEEERQRGNFPDRFSGHQFPNYSSELNVNALLLGDSALYLCASAETGLNYGYTFGSGTRLTVV.

V and J are TRBV6-6 and TRBJ2-1, with a possible D match to TRBD2 (5 bases). The CDR3 has 11 residues. Germline V gives CDR1 MNHNY, CDR2 SVGAGI (reference sequence). V lost 2 bases to trimming and J lost 9 bases, with 5 bases between them. CDR3 nucleotide sequence: TGTGCCAGCAGTTACGCGGGTGAGCAGTTCTTC. As protein: CASSYAGEQFF.

The count of this clone is one. This sequence joins TRBV5-8 and TRBJ1-2; D perhaps matches TRBD1 (6 bases). Germline-derived CDR1 and CDR2 are SGHTS and YDEGEE. This CDR3 spans 16 amino acids. V was trimmed by 4 bases and J by 4 bases, leaving 20 bases between them. CDR3 coding DNA: TGTGCCAGCAGCCCTACCCGGACGGGGGGCGGCTATGGCTACACCTTC. It is translated as CASSPTRTGGGYGYTF.

The chain joins TRBV7-9 to TRBJ1-3; tentative D call: TRBD1 (6 bases). Trimming shortened V by 5 bases and J by 0 bases, and 11 bases separated the two germline ends. The V gene's germline CDR1 is SEHNR and CDR2 FQNEAQ (reference sequence). There are 15 residues in the CDR3. CDR3 in DNA: TGTGCCAGCAGCCCGCTAGGGGGCTCTGGAAACACCATATATTTT. Protein product: CASSPLGGSGNTIYF. Full variable domain (rest looked up from reference TRBV7-9 and TRBJ1-3): DTGVSQNPRHKITKRGQNVTFRCDPISEHNRLYWYRQTLGQGPEFLTYFQNEAQLEKSRLLSDRFSAERPKGSFSTLEIQRTEQGDSAMYLCASSPLGGSGNTIYFGEGSWLTVV.

Concerning this clone: The sample carries other DNA sequences with the same CDR3. The chain carries TRBV6-5 and TRBJ2-1; 7 bases are a match to TRBD1. Losses at the gene ends were 6 bases for V and 0 bases for J; bases not matched to a gene: 5. CDR3 length: 15 residues. Per the germline V gene, CDR1 is MNHEY and CDR2 is SVGAGI. The CDR3 loop reads CASSLRGSSYNEQFF. The CDR3 nucleotides are TGTGCCAGCAGCCTCAGGGGGAGCTCCTACAATGAGCAGTTCTTC.

The genes are TRBV28 and TRBJ2-7; D gene ambiguous. CDR1 and CDR2 from the germline V gene are MDHEN and SYDVKM. V was cut by 7 bases and J by 3 bases, with 13 bases left in between. The CDR3 covers 13 residues. CDR3 protein: CASTLLNGYEQYF. CDR3 coding DNA: TGTGCCAGCACCCTTCTTAACGGCTACGAGCAGTACTTC.

The chain links TRBV19 to TRBJ2-3; a weak D match, TRBD2 (5 bases). This CDR3 contains 13 residues. The germline CDR1 and CDR2 sequences are LNHDA and SQIVND (reference sequence). V lost 10 bases, J lost 2 bases, and 13 bases lay in between. The CDR3 reads CATRRGSTDTQYF. Written as DNA, the CDR3 is TGTGCCACCAGACGGGGTTCCACAGATACGCAGTATTTT.

This chain connects TRBV6-6 to TRBJ1-1; no reliable D call. Between the trimmed V and J ends, which lost 6 bases and 1 base, there was a span of 6 bases. Germline V gene lookup returns CDR1 MNHNY and CDR2 SVGAGI (reference sequence). The CDR3 has 12 residues. This CDR3 reads CASRSGNTEAFF. DNA of the CDR3: TGTGCCAGCAGGTCAGGGAACACTGAAGCTTTCTTT.

The V and J genes are TRBV28 and TRBJ1-3; 7 nucleotides match TRBD1. CDR3 size: 16 residues. Germline-derived CDR1 and CDR2 are MDHEN and SYDVKM. The trim removed 3 bases at V and 0 bases at J, leaving 5 bases unmatched. Written as DNA, the CDR3 is TGTGCCAGCAGTTTCAGGGGGTTGGTCTCTGGAAACACCATATATTTT. It encodes CASSFRGLVSGNTIYF.

This clone was counted a few times. The CDR3 region is CASSLYGTGELFF. The CDR3 coding sequence is TGTGCCAGCAGCTTGTACGGCACCGGGGAGCTGTTTTTT. This chain joins TRBV7-2 and TRBJ2-2; D ambiguous. Trimming pared 3 bases from V and 4 bases from J, leaving 6 bases between. Germline CDR1 reads SGHTA; CDR2 reads FQGNSA. This CDR3 is built from 13 residues.

The rearrangement joins TRBV2 to TRBJ2-2; D may be TRBD2 (5 bases). The CDR3 totals 13 residues. The germline CDR1 and CDR2 sequences are SNHLY and FYNNEI. Trimming shortened V by 5 bases and J by 6 bases, and 10 bases separated the two germline ends. The CDR3 here is CASSYTRAGELFF. In nucleotides, the CDR3 is TGTGCCAGCAGTTATACTAGGGCCGGGGAGCTGTTTTTT.

The rearrangement joins TRBV21-1 to TRBJ2-3; the table's D call of TRBD2 was not tested on the DNA. TRBV21-1 is recorded as a pseudogene. This CDR3 has 11 residues. In nucleotides, the CDR3 is TGTGCCAGCAGAAGGCGGGACCAAGGGAATTTT. It specifies CASRRRDQGNF.

This chain joins TRBV29-1 and TRBJ1-4, with 9 bases aligning to TRBD1. J lost 7 bases, V lost 5 bases, and 5 bases had no gene match. The CDR3 has 13 amino acids. CDR1 is SQVTM and CDR2 is ANQGSEA in the germline V gene. The CDR3 coding sequence is TGCAGCGTTACGACAGGGGGGGGTGAAAAACTGTTTTTT. Translation gives CSVTTGGGEKLFF.

This clone was seen more than once but under ten times. The rearrangement links TRBV29-1 to TRBJ1-5; no clear D gene. V lost 6 bases and J 12 bases, leaving 15 bases between the germline ends. CDR1 and CDR2 (germline): SQVTM, ANQGSEA. The CDR3 covers 11 residues. The CDR3 coding sequence is TGCAGCGTCCAGTTAGGTGAGGTCCAGCATTTT. Encoded protein: CSVQLGEVQHF.

The table lists this clone with a few counts. The chain joins TRBV5-1 to TRBJ1-4, with 8 bases identical to TRBD1. This CDR3 is 14 amino acids long. Trimming at V came to 5 bases and at J to 6 bases, leaving 6 bases not matched to a gene. CDR1 SGHRS and CDR2 YFSETQ come from the germline V gene. Written as DNA, the CDR3 is TGCGCCAGCAGACCGACAGGGGTGGATGAAAAACTGTTTTTT. It translates to CASRPTGVDEKLFF.

This clone was picked up a small number of times. This rearrangement joins TRBV5-5 to TRBJ2-5, with TRBD2 matching 8 bases. Germline assignment: CDR1 SGHKS and CDR2 YYEKEE (reference sequence). Unmatched junction bases numbered 5, after V lost 2 bases and J lost 5 bases. The CDR3 is 14 amino acids. CDR3 sequence (DNA): TGTGCCAGCAGCTTTCACGGGAGGGGGGAGACCCAGTACTTC. It specifies CASSFHGRGETQYF.

The rearrangement uses TRBV19 and TRBJ1-5, with D perhaps TRBD1 (5 bases). Germline V gene lookup returns CDR1 LNHDA and CDR2 SQIVND (reference sequence). The CDR3 length is 14 residues. V dropped 3 bases and J dropped 2 bases, with 8 bases sitting between them. The CDR3 protein is CASSIQQGNQPQHF. CDR3 nucleotide sequence: TGTGCCAGTAGTATTCAACAGGGCAATCAGCCCCAGCATTTT.

This clone came up once. The genes are TRBV28 and TRBJ2-5, with 7 positions matching TRBD1. With 1 base clipped from V and 1 base from J, the junction kept 12 bases outside the gene matches. Per the germline V gene, CDR1 is MDHEN and CDR2 is SYDVKM. The CDR3 spans 18 residues. The CDR3 nucleotides are TGTGCCAGCAGTTTATACAATATTAGACAGGGCGGCCAAGAGACCCAGTACTTC. This encodes CASSLYNIRQGGQETQYF.

The rearrangement links TRBV27 to TRBJ2-7, with D possibly being TRBD2 (5 bases). This CDR3 has 14 residues. V gave up 5 bases and J gave up 1 base, with 12 bases separating them. Germline CDR1 is MNHEY and CDR2 is SMNVEV (reference sequence). Here the CDR3 DNA reads TGTGCCAGCAGTGCGAGGGCCAGGTCCTACGAGCAGTACTTC. Its translation: CASSARARSYEQYF.